These 29 T cell receptor beta chains originate from one sample sequenced in a study of cytomegalovirus exposure and HLA in healthy donors. The PCR was carried out with 60 Vbeta primers and 13 Jbeta primers. The method was immunoSEQ multiplex PCR; TCRdb's version includes in-frame clones alone and lacks a portion of them. The table includes about 85,000 clones, 80% detected once. The source material was PBMCs. These receptors came from a woman between 50 and 59 years old in good health and CMV-seropositive.

The rearrangement links TRBV4-1 to TRBJ2-1; D might be TRBD1 (5 bases). CDR1 is MGHRA, CDR2 YSYEKL, per germline. V lost 0 bases, J lost 0 bases, and 12 bases lay in between. The CDR3 is 17 residues long. In nucleotides, the CDR3 is TGCGCCAGCAGCCAAGATCCGAAAGGGGACTCCTACAATGAGCAGTTCTTC. The encoded protein is CASSQDPKGDSYNEQFF.

This clone was recorded once. The rearrangement uses TRBV29-1 and TRBJ1-1; a possible D gene is TRBD1 (5 bases). This CDR3 region has 13 residues. CDR1 and CDR2 from the germline V gene are SQVTM and ANQGSEA. V was cut by 8 bases and J by 0 bases, with 13 bases left in between. In DNA form, the CDR3 reads TGCAGCACCCAGGGCAGGTTGAACACTGAAGCTTTCTTT. Its protein product is CSTQGRLNTEAFF.

The chain has TRBV6-5 and TRBJ2-3, with D possibly matching TRBD2 (6 bases). Trimming pared 2 bases from V and 2 bases from J, leaving 11 bases between. The germline gives CDR1 MNHEY, CDR2 SVGAGI. CDR3 length: 15 residues. CDR3 protein: CASSYGGLVTDTQYF. In DNA, the CDR3 is TGTGCCAGCAGTTACGGGGGGTTAGTCACAGATACGCAGTATTTT.

This rearrangement joins TRBV6-5 to TRBJ1-4, with D maybe TRBD1 (5 bases). This CDR3 is built from 14 residues. The V end was cut by 6 bases, the J end by 8 bases, with 16 bases between. CDR1 is MNHEY, CDR2 SVGAGI, per germline. For the CDR3, the DNA is TGTGCCAGCAGGCGACAGCGCTTATCGGAAAAACTGTTTTTT. Residues: CASRRQRLSEKLFF.

The chain carries TRBV14 and TRBJ2-2; D remains unclear. There are 14 residues in the CDR3. Germline V lookup: CDR1 SGHDN, CDR2 FVKESK. Trimming took 2 bases from V and 3 from J, leaving 7 bases between them. CDR3 sequence: CASSQSSYTGELFF. The CDR3 DNA is TGTGCCAGCAGCCAATCCAGTTACACCGGGGAGCTGTTTTTT.

This chain links TRBV11-1 with TRBJ2-7; no firm D call. Germline V CDR1 and CDR2: SGHAT, FQDESV (reference sequence). V lost 3 bases and J lost 2, with 17 bases in between. The length of the CDR3 is 16 residues. In DNA form, the CDR3 reads TGTGCCAGCAGCTTTGCCGGTAGTAGTGGGGCCTACGAGCAGTACGTC. Protein: CASSFAGSSGAYEQYV.

This clone appeared a few times. CDR3 DNA: TGTGCCAGTACCACCCCGACAGGACGGGGCTACACCTTC. Residues: CASTTPTGRGYTF. The chain combines TRBV19 with TRBJ1-2, with TRBD1 as a possible D gene (6 bases). Germline CDR1 and CDR2: LNHDA and SQIVND (reference sequence). The V end was cut by 7 bases, the J end by 8 bases, with 17 bases between. The CDR3 contains 13 residues.

The V gene is TRBV6-1, the J gene TRBJ2-3; 9 positions match TRBD1. Germline lookup yields CDR1 MNHNS and CDR2 SASEGT. CDR3 length equals 14 residues. J was trimmed by 3 bases and V by 11 bases; bases with no gene match: 9. The CDR3 DNA reads as TGTGCCTCAAGGACAGGGGCAAGTACAGATACGCAGTATTTT. Translated, it gives CASRTGASTDTQYF.

The rearrangement links TRBV5-1 to TRBJ2-1; 7 bases align to TRBD2. V was pared by 2 bases and J by 0 bases, with 5 bases of the junction left unmatched. This CDR3 region has 16 residues. CDR1 is SGHRS and CDR2 is YFSETQ in the germline V gene. Written as DNA, the CDR3 is TGCGCCAGCAGCTTCCTATTAGCGGGCTCCTACAATGAGCAGTTCTTC. This gives the protein CASSFLLAGSYNEQFF.

The rearrangement joins TRBV27 to TRBJ2-5; the D is unclear. The germline CDR1 and CDR2 sequences are MNHEY and SMNVEV (reference sequence). Between the trimmed V and J ends, which lost 4 bases and 0 bases, there was a span of 3 bases. This CDR3 is 12 amino acids long. The DNA of the CDR3 is TGTGCCAGCAGTTCGTACCAAGAGACCCAGTACTTC. Translated: CASSSYQETQYF.

V and J are TRBV19 and TRBJ1-6; TRBD1 agrees at 9 bases. Germline V gene sequence: CDR1 LNHDA, CDR2 SQIVND (reference sequence). The CDR3 spans 14 residues. V shed 3 bases, J shed 9 bases, and the junction held 3 bases outside the gene matches. CDR3 nucleotide sequence: TGTGCCAGTAGTATGGGACAGGGAGGTTCACCCCTCCACTTT. Amino acid sequence: CASSMGQGGSPLHF.

The gene calls are TRBV7-9 and TRBJ1-1; D is possibly TRBD1 (5 bases). The V and J ends lost 7 bases and 3 bases respectively, with 18 bases between them. The CDR3 is 15 residues long. Germline-derived CDR1 and CDR2 are SEHNR and FQNEAQ (reference sequence). CDR3 nucleotide sequence: TGTGCCAGCACCCCATGGGGCAGTGGGGACACTGAAGCTTTCTTT. This codes for CASTPWGSGDTEAFF. The whole variable domain, filled in from reference TRBV7-9 and TRBJ1-1, reads DTGVSQNPRHKITKRGQNVTFRCDPISEHNRLYWYRQTLGQGPEFLTYFQNEAQLEKSRLLSDRFSAERPKGSFSTLEIQRTEQGDSAMYLCASTPWGSGDTEAFFGQGTRLTVV.

The rearrangement joins TRBV2 to TRBJ1-1, with 11 bases lining up with TRBD1. V was clipped by 3 bases and J by 4 bases; unmatched bases: 4. The CDR3 length is 15 residues. Per germline, CDR1 SNHLY and CDR2 FYNNEI. CDR3 DNA: TGTGCCAGCAGTGATTCCGGGACAGGGGGCACTGAAGCTTTCTTT. Its translation: CASSDSGTGGTEAFF.

The CDR3 protein is CASSRALGEAFF. CDR3 bases: TGTGCCAGCTCACGGGCGTTGGGTGAAGCTTTCTTT. The V gene is TRBV18, the J gene TRBJ1-1; D gene uncertain. The CDR3 spans 12 residues. The germline CDR1 and CDR2 sequences are KGHSH and LQKENI. Trimming pared 4 bases from V and 7 bases from J, leaving 10 bases between.

This chain uses TRBV19 with TRBJ2-1; 13 positions agree with TRBD2. After removal of 7 bases from V and 9 bases from J, the junction contained 9 bases not matched to a gene. The CDR3 is 15 residues long. Germline CDR1 reads LNHDA; CDR2 reads SQIVND (reference sequence). CDR3 nucleotides: TGTGCCAGTACCTTCGGACTAGCGGGAGTGGGTGAGCAGTTCTTC. Translated: CASTFGLAGVGEQFF.

In DNA form, the CDR3 reads TGCAGCGTTGAATTCCGCTCTGGAAACACCATATATTTT. This codes for CSVEFRSGNTIYF. The J gene is TRBJ1-3, the V gene TRBV29-1; D gene uncertain. V lost 2 bases, J lost 0 bases, and 5 bases lay in between. The CDR3 totals 13 residues. Germline loops: CDR1 SQVTM, CDR2 ANQGSEA.

The V gene is TRBV10-3, the J gene TRBJ2-1; 11 bases match TRBD2. V lost 6 bases to trimming and J lost 6 bases; unmatched junction nucleotides: 10. Germline loops: CDR1 ENHRY, CDR2 SYGVKD. The CDR3 totals 16 residues. The CDR3 loop is CAISQLAGDITNEQFF. The CDR3 DNA reads TGTGCCATCAGCCAACTAGCGGGAGACATAACCAATGAGCAGTTCTTC.

The chain carries TRBV11-3 and TRBJ2-3, with D unclear. The V gene's germline CDR1 is SGHNT and CDR2 YENEEA. The CDR3 is 16 amino acids. V lost 0 bases and J 2 bases, leaving 12 bases between the germline ends. The CDR3 DNA reads as TGTGCCAGCAGCTTAGACCTCAGAGAGGACACAGATACGCAGTATTTT. Translating it yields CASSLDLREDTDTQYF.

This chain joins TRBV6-5 and TRBJ1-4; a weak D match, TRBD1 (5 bases). The ends were cut back, 5 bases at V and 5 bases at J, with 15 bases in the middle. The length of the CDR3 is 15 residues. Germline loops: CDR1 MNHEY, CDR2 SVGAGI. Here the CDR3 reads CASSPRGFVNEKLFF. In DNA, the CDR3 is TGTGCCAGCAGTCCTCGGGGGTTTGTCAATGAAAAACTGTTTTTT.

The chain combines TRBV6-5 with TRBJ2-7, with TRBD1 identical over 10 bases. From germline, CDR1 is MNHEY and CDR2 SVGAGI. CDR3 length: 15 residues. V lost 0 bases to trimming and J lost 7 bases; unmatched junction nucleotides: 6. The DNA for the CDR3 is TGTGCCAGCAGTTACTCGGGGACAGGGGACTGGGAGCAGTACTTC. Translating it yields CASSYSGTGDWEQYF.

V usage is TRBV5-1 and J usage is TRBJ2-5; D is possibly TRBD1 (6 bases). The germline V gene encodes CDR1 SGHRS and CDR2 YFSETQ. V was cut by 0 bases and J by 2 bases, with 11 bases left in between. This CDR3 is built from 15 residues. CDR3 in DNA: TGCGCCAGCAGCTTGGGACAGGCGATTCAAGAGACCCAGTACTTC. It yields the protein CASSLGQAIQETQYF.

This clone has only one observation. The chain carries TRBV7-2 and TRBJ2-5; 13 bases match TRBD2. Germline V lookup: CDR1 SGHTA, CDR2 FQGNSA. V shed 3 bases and J 4 bases; nucleotides not matched to a gene: 8. The CDR3 runs to 17 residues. The CDR3 loop reads CASSFQGLAGVSETQYF. The DNA of the CDR3 is TGTGCCAGCAGCTTCCAAGGACTAGCGGGAGTTTCAGAGACCCAGTACTTC. Supplemented by reference TRBV7-2 and TRBJ2-5, the full variable domain reads GAGVSQSPSNKVTEKGKDVELRCDPISGHTALYWYRQSLGQGLEFLIYFQGNSAPDKSGLPSDRFSAERTGGSVSTLTIQRTQQEDSAVYLCASSFQGLAGVSETQYFGPGTRLLVL.

The chain uses TRBV5-8 and TRBJ2-7, with D uncertain. The germline gives CDR1 SGHTS, CDR2 YDEGEE. Trimming took off 5 bases at V and 2 bases at J, with 8 bases between the two ends. The CDR3 sequence is 12 residues long. In DNA form, the CDR3 reads TGTGCCAGCAGTTTCAGTACCTACGAGCAGTACTTC. This sequence encodes CASSFSTYEQYF.

This rearrangement joins TRBV30 to TRBJ1-1, with a possible D match to TRBD1 (6 bases). The V gene's germline CDR1 is GTSNPN and CDR2 SVGIG (reference sequence). This CDR3 has 14 amino acids. V was trimmed by 3 bases and J by 7 bases, leaving 18 bases between them. The CDR3 coding sequence is TGTGCCTGGAGGCGGGGGCCGTCTAAAGTTGAAGCTTTCTTT. Its protein product is CAWRRGPSKVEAFF.

V is TRBV19 and J is TRBJ1-5; TRBD1 aligns across 9 bases. The junction had 8 bases not matched to a gene; V was cut back by 7 bases and J by 4 bases. Germline CDR1 and CDR2: LNHDA and SQIVND (reference sequence). The CDR3 has 15 amino acids. The CDR3 DNA is TGTGCCAGTACCATGGACAGGGGCGCTAATCAGCCCCAGCATTTT. It is translated as CASTMDRGANQPQHF. The whole variable domain, filled in from reference TRBV19 and TRBJ1-5, reads DGGITQSPKYLFRKEGQNVTLSCEQNLNHDAMYWYRQDPGQGLRLIYYSQIVNDFQKGDIAEGYSVSREKKESFPLTVTSAQKNPTAFYLCASTMDRGANQPQHFGDGTRLSIL.

This clone was counted between two and nine times. V is TRBV11-2 and J is TRBJ1-1; TRBD1 might be the D (6 bases). Germline lookup yields CDR1 SGHAT and CDR2 FQNNGV. The CDR3 sequence is 13 residues long. Between the trimmed V and J ends, which lost 0 bases and 7 bases, there was a span of 9 bases. CDR3 loop: CASSLDTGLEAFF. DNA for the CDR3: TGTGCCAGCAGCTTAGACACAGGGCTTGAAGCTTTCTTT.

The DNA of the CDR3 is TGTGCCAGCAGCTTCAGGTCATACACCGGGGAGCTGTTTTTT. Amino acid sequence: CASSFRSYTGELFF. The rearrangement uses TRBV7-9 and TRBJ2-2; D ambiguous. The CDR3 is made up of 14 amino acids. Trimming left V 3 bases short and J 3 bases short, with 8 bases between. Germline loops: CDR1 SEHNR, CDR2 FQNEAQ (reference sequence).

The chain has TRBV5-4 and TRBJ1-1; TRBD1 matches 9 bases. The CDR3 covers 15 residues. Germline values: CDR1 SGHNT, CDR2 YYREEE (reference sequence). J lost 4 bases, V lost 2 bases, and 6 bases had no gene match. CDR3 region: CASSFGQGWFTEAFF. CDR3 coding DNA: TGTGCCAGCAGCTTCGGACAGGGGTGGTTCACTGAAGCTTTCTTT.

The V gene is TRBV6-1, the J gene TRBJ1-5, with D possibly TRBD1 on 6 matching bases. The germline gives CDR1 MNHNS, CDR2 SASEGT. Trimming left V 10 bases short and J 6 bases short, with 19 bases between. The CDR3 has 14 residues. The CDR3 loop reads CATTETGLGQPQHF. The CDR3 DNA follows: TGTGCCACCACAGAGACAGGTTTGGGTCAGCCCCAGCATTTT.